These 13 T cell receptor beta chains originate from one sample sequenced in a study of blood T cell repertoires in COVID-19. Clones were read by immunoSEQ multiplex PCR, and TCRdb kept only the in-frame ones, dropping some. The data contain 50,000 to 60,000 clones, 88% of them seen just once; the ten biggest clones take up around 9.3%. The specimen was peripheral blood. The receptor source for this set is a man aged 60 to 75 with active COVID-19.

The CDR3 is CASSGTGRTEAFF. CDR3 coding DNA: TGTGCCAGCAGCGGGACAGGGCGAACTGAAGCTTTCTTT. V usage is TRBV7-3 and J usage is TRBJ1-1; 9 bases match TRBD1. V dropped 5 bases and J dropped 5; count of bases not matched to a gene: 3. Per germline, CDR1 SGHTA and CDR2 FQGTGA. The CDR3 extends over 13 amino acids.

CDR3: CASSSRRGGGSLLYEQYF. CDR3 DNA sequence: TGTGCCAGCAGCTCCCGGAGGGGCGGGGGCTCCCTACTCTACGAGCAGTACTTC. The J gene is TRBJ2-7, the V gene TRBV5-4; D is perhaps TRBD2 (7 bases). Looked up from germline, CDR1 is SGHNT and CDR2 is YYREEE (reference sequence). Trimming left V 3 bases short and J 3 bases short, with 25 bases between. The CDR3 covers 18 residues.

The chain has TRBV9 and TRBJ1-6; the D gene is possibly TRBD1 (5 bases). Trimming stripped 0 bases from V and 10 bases from J, with 14 bases between. Germline CDR1 reads SGDLS; CDR2 reads YYNGEE. This CDR3 has 15 amino acids. CDR3 in amino acids: CASSVDGGDGSPLHF. CDR3 nucleotide sequence: TGTGCCAGCAGCGTAGATGGAGGGGATGGATCACCCCTCCACTTT.

CDR3 residues: CASSLVVQGATWNIQYF. DNA for the CDR3: TGTGCCAGCAGCTTAGTGGTACAGGGGGCGACCTGGAACATTCAGTACTTC. This chain connects TRBV11-3 to TRBJ2-4, with 9 bases lining up with TRBD1. This CDR3 is built from 17 residues. V shed 1 base, J shed 7 bases, and the junction held 11 bases outside the gene matches. Germline assignment: CDR1 SGHNT and CDR2 YENEEA.

This clone was seen more than once but under ten times. V is TRBV29-1 and J is TRBJ2-7, with 9 bases lining up with TRBD2. The germline V gene has CDR1 SQVTM and CDR2 ANQGSEA. V lost 4 bases and J lost 4; bases outside the gene matches: 5. The CDR3 loop spans 13 amino acids. CDR3 nucleotides: TGCAGCGTTGCTTTGACTAGCGGTTACGAGCAGTACTTC. It encodes CSVALTSGYEQYF.

This sequence joins TRBV24-1 and TRBJ2-5; D is possibly TRBD2 (6 bases). Trimming left V 3 bases short and J 4 bases short, with 17 bases between. Germline loops: CDR1 KGHDR, CDR2 SFDVKD. CDR3 length equals 16 residues. CDR3 in DNA: TGTGCCACCAGTGATGCAACCGGGACTCAGGTAGAGACCCAGTACTTC. Translation: CATSDATGTQVETQYF.

This clone was counted between two and nine times. The chain has TRBV14 and TRBJ2-5, with D hard to call. This CDR3 spans 13 amino acids. Trimming removed 3 bases from V and 1 base from J, with 6 bases in between. From germline, CDR1 is SGHDN and CDR2 FVKESK. CDR3 region: CASSHGGQETQYF. In nucleotides, the CDR3 is TGTGCCAGCAGCCATGGCGGCCAAGAGACCCAGTACTTC.

The chain employs TRBV11-3 and TRBJ2-3, with TRBD2 identical over 10 bases. With V trimmed by 4 bases and J by 4 bases, 2 bases remained unmatched. The CDR3 loop spans 14 amino acids. Per the germline V gene, CDR1 is SGHNT and CDR2 is YENEEA. CDR3 protein: CASSYGLAADTQYF. The DNA for the CDR3 is TGTGCCAGCAGCTACGGACTAGCGGCAGATACGCAGTATTTT.

The chain carries TRBV27 and TRBJ2-7, with TRBD1 identical over 7 bases. The germline V gene has CDR1 MNHEY and CDR2 SMNVEV (reference sequence). V lost 5 bases to trimming and J lost 7 bases; unmatched junction nucleotides: 8. The length of the CDR3 is 13 residues. CDR3 amino acids: CASSPRQGWEQYF. The CDR3 nucleotides read TGTGCCAGCAGTCCCCGACAGGGTTGGGAGCAGTACTTC.

This clone is a singleton in its sample. The J gene is TRBJ1-2, the V gene TRBV7-6, with D possibly TRBD1 on 5 matching bases. The CDR3 consists of 14 residues. The germline V and J ends were trimmed by 5 bases and 3 bases, with 13 bases remaining between them. CDR1 is SGHVS and CDR2 is FNYEAQ in the germline V gene. The CDR3 coding sequence is TGTGCCAGCAGCCTTTTGGGGGGGGACTATGGCTACACCTTC. This translates into CASSLLGGDYGYTF.

The chain employs TRBV6-1 and TRBJ2-1; 13 positions agree with TRBD2. V lost 4 bases to trimming and J lost 1 base; unmatched junction nucleotides: 7. The CDR3 has 18 amino acids. Germline V gene lookup returns CDR1 MNHNS and CDR2 SASEGT. In nucleotides, the CDR3 is TGTGCCAGCAGTGCGGGGACTAGCGGGACCTTATCCTACAATGAGCAGTTCTTC. Translated: CASSAGTSGTLSYNEQFF.

This chain joins TRBV7-2 and TRBJ2-3, with unresolved D. V lost 2 bases and J lost 0, with 6 bases in between. The CDR3 sequence is 14 residues long. Germline CDR1 SGHTA, CDR2 FQGNSA. This CDR3 reads CASSLQTSTDTQYF. CDR3 DNA: TGTGCCAGCAGCTTACAAACTAGCACAGATACGCAGTATTTT.

The CDR3 sequence is CASSYRGGNEQFF. CDR3 coding DNA: TGTGCCAGCAGCTACAGGGGCGGCAATGAGCAGTTCTTC. The chain is built from TRBV11-3 and TRBJ2-1; 7 bases map to TRBD1. The germline gives CDR1 SGHNT, CDR2 YENEEA. This CDR3 is 13 amino acids long. With 4 bases clipped from V and 6 bases from J, the junction kept 3 bases outside the gene matches.